The source of this T cell receptor (beta chain) is a study of blood T cell repertoires in COVID-19. Study in general: Acute-phase and convalescent COVID-19 samples originated in the United States, Italy and Spain.

This clone was detected a few times. CDR1 is LNHDA, CDR2 SQIVND, per germline (reference sequence). The CDR3 is made up of 15 amino acids. V lost 4 bases, J lost 7 bases, and 6 bases stayed unmatched. The repertoire was sequenced with immunoSEQ multiplex PCR; TCRdb's copy has only in-frame clones and lacks some. The data contain fewer than 250,000 clones, roughly four fifths of them singletons. Sequencing was carried out using peripheral blood. This receptor was identified in a woman between 45 and 60 years old with acute or convalescent COVID-19. This chain uses TRBV19 with TRBJ2-7; 14 bases are shared with TRBD2. The CDR3 is CASSTGLAGAPEQYF. The CDR3 coding sequence is TGTGCCAGTAGTACGGGACTAGCGGGAGCCCCTGAGCAGTACTTC.